Below are 3 T cell receptor beta chains sequenced from a single sample in a study of blood T cell repertoires in COVID-19. Measured with immunoSEQ multiplex PCR; TCRdb has only the in-frame clones, and not every one. The sample records around 230,000 clones, less than 90% being singletons. The sequencing input was PBMCs or T cells enriched from blood (not recorded which). The receptors derive from a woman in her twenties or thirties who had recovered from COVID-19.

The rearrangement uses TRBV6-2 or TRBV6-3 and TRBJ1-5, with D tentatively TRBD1 (5 bases). Trimming removed 0 bases at V and 10 bases at J, with 13 bases between. Germline CDR1 is MNHEY and CDR2 is SVGEGT. The CDR3 consists of 14 residues. The CDR3 protein is CASSYSSVGGPQHF. The CDR3 region has the DNA TGTGCCAGCAGTTACTCGAGTGTGGGGGGACCCCAGCATTTT.

The chain recombines TRBV6-5 with TRBJ2-7; tentatively, D is TRBD1 (6 bases). Trimming removed 4 bases from V and 2 bases from J, with 15 bases in between. This CDR3 has 15 residues. Looked up from germline, CDR1 is MNHEY and CDR2 is SVGAGI. CDR3 nucleotides: TGTGCCAGCAGTTCCACGCCCGGACAGCCCTACGAGCAGTACTTC. This translates into CASSSTPGQPYEQYF.

The gene calls are TRBV7-2 and TRBJ2-3, with a possible D match to TRBD1 (6 bases). Germline V gene lookup returns CDR1 SGHTA and CDR2 FQGNSA. The CDR3 runs 12 residues. V was trimmed by 3 bases and J by 9 bases, leaving 10 bases between them. CDR3 coding DNA: TGTGCCAGCAGCTTCTCCCAGGGGACGCAGTATTTT. It is translated as CASSFSQGTQYF.